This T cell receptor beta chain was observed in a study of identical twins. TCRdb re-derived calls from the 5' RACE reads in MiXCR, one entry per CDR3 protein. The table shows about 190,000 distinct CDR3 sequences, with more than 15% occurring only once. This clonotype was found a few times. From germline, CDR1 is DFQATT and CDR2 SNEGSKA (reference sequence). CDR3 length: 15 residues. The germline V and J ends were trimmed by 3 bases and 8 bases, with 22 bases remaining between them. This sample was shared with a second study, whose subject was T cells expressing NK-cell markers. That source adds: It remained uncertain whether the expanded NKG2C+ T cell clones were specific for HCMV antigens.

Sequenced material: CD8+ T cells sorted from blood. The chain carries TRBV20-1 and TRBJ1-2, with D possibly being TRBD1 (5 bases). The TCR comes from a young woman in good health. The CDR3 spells CSASQVVRGTGGYTF. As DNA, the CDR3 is TGCAGTGCTAGTCAGGTGGTGAGGGGCACGGGAGGCTACACCTTC.